Presented here are 12 T cell receptor beta chains from one specimen sequenced in a study of blood T cells in healthy people across ages. Alongside a J-beta primer mix, a sample-barcoded 5' primer served in a second PCR lasting roughly 6 to 12 cycles. TCRdb fed the 5' RACE reads into MiXCR, producing one record per CDR3 protein. Here the sample spans roughly 680,000 distinct CDR3 sequences, 20% to 25% being singletons. The specimen was blood. These receptors all come from a man in his sixties or seventies in good health.

This clonotype has only a few counts. V usage is TRBV3-1 and J usage is TRBJ2-1, with D tentatively TRBD2 (5 bases). The J call may be incorrect, as the DNA end agrees better with TRBJ2-7. From germline, CDR1 is LGHDT and CDR2 YNNKEL (reference sequence). This CDR3 contains 14 residues. The CDR3 protein is CASSPTGVPYEQYF. CDR3 in DNA: TGTGCCAGCAGCCCTACCGGGGTACCTTACGAGCAGTACTTC.

Concerning this clonotype: Germline is not matched at one junction end, which may reflect a read error. The gene calls are TRBV13 and TRBJ2-1; no firm D call. CDR3 size: 12 residues. The germline gives CDR1 PRHDT, CDR2 FYEKMQ (reference sequence). This CDR3 reads CASSSSIDEQHF. CDR3 nucleotide sequence: TGTGCCAGCAGCTCCTCGATAGACGAGCAGCACTTC. The full variable domain, in which reference TRBV13 and TRBJ2-1 provide the parts outside the CDR3, is AAGVIQSPRHLIKEKRETATLKCYPIPRHDTVYWYQQGPGQDPQFLISFYEKMQSDKGSIPDRFSAQQFSDYHSELNMSSLELGDSALYFCASSSSIDEQHFGPGTRLTVL.

Only a few counts were recorded for this clonotype. V is TRBV20-1 and J is TRBJ2-7; D possibly matches TRBD1 or TRBD2 (5 bases each). The CDR3 has 14 residues. Germline CDR1 reads DFQATT; CDR2 reads SNEGSKA (reference sequence). Between the trimmed V and J ends, which lost 5 bases and 1 base, there was a span of 15 bases. The CDR3 loop is CSASSGGPSYEQYF. The CDR3 nucleotides are TGCAGTGCTTCTAGTGGGGGACCTTCCTACGAGCAGTACTTC.

Points on this clonotype: A read error may produce the germline difference seen at one junction end. J is TRBJ1-5 and V is TRBV28; 8 bases line up with TRBD1. This CDR3 is built from 14 residues. Germline CDR1 reads MDHEN; CDR2 reads SYDVKM. CDR3 residues: CASSSGGQATPRDF. CDR3 DNA sequence: TGTGCCAGCAGTTCGGGGGGACAGGCTACCCCGAGGGATTTT.

This chain connects TRBV6-1 to TRBJ1-4, with 8 nucleotides matching TRBD1. Germline V gene data show CDR1 as MNHNS and CDR2 as SASEGT. CDR3 length: 14 amino acids. The V segment lost 7 bases and the J segment 7 bases; nucleotides outside the gene matches: 8. CDR3 protein: CASNLGQGSEKLFF. CDR3 DNA: TGTGCCAGCAATCTAGGACAGGGTAGTGAAAAACTGTTTTTT.

V and J are TRBV10-3 and TRBJ2-7; 7 positions match TRBD1. Germline V gives CDR1 ENHRY, CDR2 SYGVKD. V was clipped by 4 bases and J by 3 bases; unmatched bases: 3. This CDR3 region has 13 residues. CDR3 residues: CAISGDSYYEQYF. The CDR3 DNA sequence: TGTGCCATCAGTGGGGACAGCTACTACGAGCAGTACTTC.

This clonotype was seen a few times. A read error may explain this, as a much larger clone is one base away. The conserved phenylalanine or tryptophan normally closing the CDR3 is absent here, so this likely arose from a read error. The chain couples TRBV5-1 to TRBJ2-5; D might be TRBD2 (6 bases). Germline-derived CDR1 and CDR2 are SGHRS and YFSETQ. There are 15 residues in the CDR3. Trimming took 0 bases from V and 1 from J, leaving 10 bases between them. This chain's CDR3 is CASSLVGGIQETQYL. The CDR3 coding sequence is TGCGCCAGCAGCTTGGTCGGCGGGATCCAAGAGACCCAGTACCTC.

This clonotype has at least ten counts. This rearrangement joins TRBV3-1 to TRBJ2-4; 7 bases map to TRBD1. V lost 4 bases, J lost 0 bases, and 3 bases stayed unmatched. The CDR3 loop spans 15 amino acids. Germline assignment: CDR1 LGHDT and CDR2 YNNKEL (reference sequence). CDR3 residues: CASSPGGQAKNIQYF. The CDR3 nucleotides read TGTGCCAGCAGCCCAGGGGGACAAGCCAAAAACATTCAGTACTTC.

This clonotype was counted ten times or more. This chain uses TRBV24-1 with TRBJ2-1; D unclear. The ends were cut back, 7 bases at V and 5 bases at J, with 11 bases in the middle. The CDR3 is 13 amino acids. Germline V gene sequence: CDR1 KGHDR, CDR2 SFDVKD. The CDR3 loop reads CATRSGLNNEQFF. The CDR3 DNA reads as TGTGCCACCAGATCGGGTCTCAACAATGAGCAGTTCTTC.

This clonotype appeared a few times. The genes are TRBV10-3 and TRBJ2-2; D is uncertain. Trimming shortened V by 4 bases and J by 3 bases, and 18 bases separated the two germline ends. CDR3 size: 17 residues. Germline CDR1 and CDR2: ENHRY and SYGVKD. CDR3 nucleotides: TGTGCCATCAGTGCGAATATCGGAGAACGGGACACCGGGGAGCTGTTTTTT. It is translated as CAISANIGERDTGELFF.

In the case of this clonotype: A much larger clonotype is one base distant, so this may be a read error. V gene TRBV12-3 or TRBV12-4 combines with J gene TRBJ2-2, with D unclear. With 8 bases removed from V and 3 bases from J, the gap between germline ends came to 10 bases. There are 13 residues in the CDR3. Here the CDR3 reads CASASDHTGELFF. DNA of the CDR3: TGTGCCAGCGCCAGTGACCACACCGGGGAGCTGTTTTTT.

This clonotype appeared a few times. The chain recombines TRBV18 with TRBJ2-5, with 8 bases fitting TRBD1. Matching the DNA end better, TRBJ2-7 makes the J call doubtful. The germline gives CDR1 KGHSH, CDR2 LQKENI. The CDR3 sequence is 12 residues long. CDR3 sequence: CASSPDRVEQYF. The CDR3 DNA reads TGTGCCAGCTCCCCGGACAGGGTCGAGCAGTACTTC.